The following is a T cell receptor (beta chain) sequence with its context. Which antigen it targets is not known. No base quality information exists; no much larger clone differs at one position. Library construction relied on RT-PCR. These reads were obtained on a NextSeq 550. TCRdb reanalyzed the raw reads on its own, using fastp at Q25 for trimming and MiXCR for clone calling, and kept in-frame beta chains. Rows with one shared CDR3 protein collapse into an entry with the most common genes and DNA. The sample data list roughly 940,000 distinct CDR3 sequences, and around 17% of these were observed just once. The ten largest make up around 5.5% of the sample. This sample stems from a study of patients and donors after allogeneic stem cell transplantation (dated by TCRdb to between 2020 and 2021). Sequenced material: blood, either unsorted or a sorted T cell fraction (not recorded which). This receptor was obtained from a human donor who was either an allogeneic HSCT recipient or a stem cell or donor lymphocyte infusion donor (not recorded which). It is not recorded whose cells these are; they may come from a transplant donor.

The CDR3 loop reads CASSPSSGRMETQYF. The DNA is as follows: TGTGCCAGCAGCCCAAGCAGCGGGAGGATGGAGACCCAGTACTTC. In this chain, TRBV7-9 is recombined with TRBJ2-5, with 9 central nucleotides matching TRBD2. The germline V end is reduced by 5 bases and the J end by 5 bases; junction bases left unmatched: 9. Looking up the germline V gene (reference sequence) yields CDR1 SEHNR and CDR2 FQNEAQ. The CDR3, cysteine through phenylalanine, is 15 amino acids long. CDR3 DNA only is kept here, 45 bases in frame from base 1. The CDR3, completed at both ends by the reference TRBV7-9 and TRBJ2-5 genes, gives the full variable domain DTGVSQNPRHKITKRGQNVTFRCDPISEHNRLYWYRQTLGQGPEFLTYFQNEAQLEKSRLLSDRFSAERPKGSFSTLEIQRTEQGDSAMYLCASSPSSGRMETQYFGPGTRLLVL.